The 11 T cell receptor beta chains reported below all come from one sample, sequenced in a study of T cell responses to AZD1222 COVID-19 vaccine. Measured with immunoSEQ multiplex PCR; TCRdb has only the in-frame clones, and not every one. This sample has 110,000 to 150,000 clones, with 75% to 95% found just once. Source: peripheral blood, taken on day 0 of AZD1222 vaccination. The receptors come from an adult in good health.

The V gene is TRBV6-5, the J gene TRBJ1-2; D perhaps matches TRBD1 (6 bases). V was clipped by 8 bases and J by 3 bases, with 16 bases between them. There are 14 residues in the CDR3. Germline V gene lookup returns CDR1 MNHEY and CDR2 SVGAGI. The CDR3 loop reads CASLGSQGHYGYTF. In DNA form, the CDR3 reads TGTGCCAGCTTAGGGAGCCAGGGGCACTATGGCTACACCTTC.

The V gene is TRBV11-3, the J gene TRBJ2-3; 9 bases agree with TRBD1. There are 20 residues in the CDR3. Germline-derived CDR1 and CDR2 are SGHNT and YENEEA. V trimming: 5 bases; J trimming: 6 bases; junction bases outside the gene matches: 24. CDR3 bases: TGTGCCAGCAGCCACGGGACAGGGACAAGCGGGGCGGGCCTCGGGGATACGCAGTATTTT. It specifies CASSHGTGTSGAGLGDTQYF.

The genes are TRBV30 and TRBJ2-7, with D uncertain. The CDR3 is made up of 12 amino acids. The germline gives CDR1 GTSNPN, CDR2 SVGIG (reference sequence). The germline V and J ends were trimmed by 0 bases and 4 bases, with 7 bases remaining between them. The CDR3 DNA reads as TGTGCCTGGAGTGTATGGGGATACGAGCAGTACTTC. Translating it yields CAWSVWGYEQYF.

CDR3 bases: TGTGCCAGTGCGGGATCCTACTACGAGCAGTACTTC. It codes for CASAGSYYEQYF. The rearrangement joins TRBV27 to TRBJ2-7; D is possibly TRBD2 (6 bases). The germline gives CDR1 MNHEY, CDR2 SMNVEV (reference sequence). V lost 9 bases, J lost 3 bases, and 12 bases lay in between. CDR3 length: 12 amino acids.

V and J are TRBV14 and TRBJ2-1; a possible D gene is TRBD1 (6 bases). Germline assignment: CDR1 SGHDN and CDR2 FVKESK. The CDR3 has 16 amino acids. Trimming left V 4 bases short and J 0 bases short, with 13 bases between. The CDR3 loop is CASSPIGQTSYNEQFF. Written as DNA, the CDR3 is TGTGCCAGCAGCCCCATAGGACAGACCTCCTACAATGAGCAGTTCTTC.

This clone showed up just a few times. The CDR3 protein is CASSEVWGADQYF. CDR3 coding DNA: TGTGCCAGCAGTGAAGTGTGGGGGGCGGACCAGTACTTC. The rearrangement links TRBV2 to TRBJ2-5; D possibly uses TRBD1 or TRBD2 (6 bases each). The germline gives CDR1 SNHLY, CDR2 FYNNEI. There are 13 residues in the CDR3. V lost 1 base and J lost 10, with 13 bases in between. Full variable domain (remainder filled in from reference TRBV2 and TRBJ2-5): EPEVTQTPSHQVTQMGQEVILRCVPISNHLYFYWYRQILGQKVEFLVSFYNNEISEKSEIFDDQFSVERPDGSNFTLKIRSTKLEDSAMYFCASSEVWGADQYFGPGTRLLVL.

This clone appeared a single time. The V and J genes are TRBV28 and TRBJ2-7; perhaps D is TRBD1 or TRBD2 (5 bases each). The ends were cut back, 3 bases at V and 8 bases at J, with 11 bases in the middle. Germline V gene lookup returns CDR1 MDHEN and CDR2 SYDVKM. The CDR3 runs 12 residues. The CDR3 here is CASSFGTIKQYF. Here the CDR3 DNA reads TGTGCCAGCAGTTTCGGGACGATCAAGCAGTACTTC.

This clone has just one count. The J gene is TRBJ1-5, the V gene TRBV20-1; D not resolved. This CDR3 spans 11 amino acids. Trimming shortened V by 3 bases and J by 7 bases, and 7 bases separated the two germline ends. Germline assignment: CDR1 DFQATT and CDR2 SNEGSKA (reference sequence). The DNA of the CDR3 is TGCAGTGCTAGGTCTAGCCAGCCCCAGCATTTT. Translated, it gives CSARSSQPQHF.

In DNA, the CDR3 is TGTGCCAGCTCATCAAACAGAAACACCATATATTTT. It encodes CASSSNRNTIYF. The chain combines TRBV18 with TRBJ1-3; D uncertain. Trimming removed 5 bases at V and 5 bases at J, with 7 bases between. There are 12 residues in the CDR3. The germline gives CDR1 KGHSH, CDR2 LQKENI. Together with reference TRBV18 and TRBJ1-3, the CDR3 gives the full variable domain: NAGVMQNPRHLVRRRGQEARLRCSPMKGHSHVYWYRQLPEEGLKFMVYLQKENIIDESGMPKERFSAEFPKEGPSILRIQQVVRGDSAAYFCASSSNRNTIYFGEGSWLTVV.

The chain uses TRBV9 and TRBJ1-5; D is possibly TRBD1 (6 bases). The CDR3 has 16 residues. Trimming left V 1 base short and J 3 bases short, with 14 bases between. Germline V gives CDR1 SGDLS, CDR2 YYNGEE. This CDR3 reads CASSVCKRGYNQPQHF. CDR3 coding DNA: TGTGCCAGCAGCGTATGTAAGAGGGGGTACAATCAGCCCCAGCATTTT.

The chain is built from TRBV5-4 and TRBJ1-4, with a weak D call TRBD1 (6 bases). The CDR3 spans 14 residues. V dropped 4 bases and J dropped 5 bases, with 12 bases sitting between them. CDR1 and CDR2 from the germline V gene are SGHNT and YYREEE (reference sequence). Written as DNA, the CDR3 is TGTGCCAGCAGCCCGGACAGTTACAATGAAAAACTGTTTTTT. Protein: CASSPDSYNEKLFF.